What follows are 24 T cell receptor beta chains derived from one specimen sequenced in a study of cytomegalovirus exposure and HLA in healthy donors. The PCR employed 60 Vbeta primers together with 13 Jbeta primers. Only in-frame clones appear in the TCRdb table, and some are missing; sequencing was by immunoSEQ multiplex PCR. Found here are roughly 250,000 clones, 80% of them singletons; the top ten hold around 0.33%. The sample taken for sequencing was PBMCs. The receptor set was obtained from a girl aged 2 to 9 in good health and CMV-seronegative.

The V call is TRBV12-5, the J call TRBJ2-1, with 8 bases lining up with TRBD1. The germline V gene encodes CDR1 LGHNT and CDR2 FRNRAP. Trimming removed 3 bases from V and 0 bases from J; junction bases left unmatched: 1. The CDR3 runs 15 residues. CDR3 coding DNA: TGTGCTAGTGGTTTAGACAGGGGCTCCTACAATGAGCAGTTCTTC. This encodes CASGLDRGSYNEQFF.

The chain joins TRBV4-2 to TRBJ1-1, with 7 nucleotides matching TRBD1. This CDR3 is 15 amino acids long. Unmatched junction bases numbered 3, after V lost 1 base and J lost 1 base. Germline CDR1 reads LGHNA; CDR2 reads YNFKEQ. DNA of the CDR3: TGTGCCAGCAGCCAAGCCGGACAGGCGAACACTGAAGCTTTCTTT. Residues: CASSQAGQANTEAFF.

The gene calls are TRBV19 and TRBJ1-2; possible D gene TRBD1, 6 bases. V was shortened by 4 bases and J by 4 bases, with 19 bases between the two germline ends. The CDR3 length is 16 residues. Germline assignment: CDR1 LNHDA and CDR2 SQIVND (reference sequence). Here the CDR3 reads CASSTLPLTGSYGYTF. The DNA for the CDR3 is TGTGCCAGTAGTACCCTCCCCTTGACAGGAAGCTATGGCTACACCTTC.

The V call is TRBV27, the J call TRBJ2-1; TRBD1 might be the D (5 bases). CDR3 size: 18 residues. Germline values: CDR1 MNHEY, CDR2 SMNVEV (reference sequence). V dropped 6 bases and J dropped 0 bases, with 21 bases sitting between them. CDR3 region: CASSHEYETAGSYNEQFF. The CDR3 nucleotides are TGTGCCAGCAGCCATGAGTACGAGACAGCTGGCTCCTACAATGAGCAGTTCTTC.

The V gene is TRBV27, the J gene TRBJ2-7; 9 nucleotides match TRBD1. Trimming at V came to 2 bases and at J to 5 bases, leaving 10 bases not matched to a gene. The germline V gene encodes CDR1 MNHEY and CDR2 SMNVEV (reference sequence). CDR3 length: 16 residues. The CDR3 reads CASSLDPRTGADEQYF. DNA of the CDR3: TGTGCCAGCAGTTTAGATCCCCGGACAGGGGCGGACGAGCAGTACTTC.

This chain uses TRBV18 with TRBJ2-7; D is perhaps TRBD2 (5 bases). The J call may be faulty, since TRBJ2-1 better matches the DNA end. Per germline, CDR1 KGHSH and CDR2 LQKENI. The CDR3 has 16 amino acids. As DNA, the CDR3 is TGTGCCAGCTCACCGATAACTAGTGCCGCCTACAATGAGCAGTTCTTC. It codes for CASSPITSAAYNEQFF.

The CDR3 nucleotides read TGCAGCGTACTCGGGGAATGGCTAGCGGGAGACAATGAGCAGTTCTTC. The encoded protein is CSVLGEWLAGDNEQFF. The chain employs TRBV29-1 and TRBJ2-1; 10 nucleotides match TRBD2. This CDR3 is built from 16 residues. In germline, CDR1 is SQVTM, CDR2 ANQGSEA. V lost 6 bases, J lost 5 bases, and 13 bases stayed unmatched.

V and J are TRBV6-1 and TRBJ2-3; D is perhaps TRBD2 (5 bases). CDR3 length equals 14 residues. V was pared by 7 bases and J by 0 bases, with 11 bases between. In germline, CDR1 is MNHNS, CDR2 SASEGT. The CDR3 coding sequence is TGTGCCAGCAAACGGGGTTTTAGCACAGATACGCAGTATTTT. It yields the protein CASKRGFSTDTQYF.

The chain has TRBV6-4 and TRBJ1-2, with 7 bases aligning to TRBD1. After removal of 3 bases from V and 0 bases from J, the junction contained 4 bases not matched to a gene. Germline V gene data show CDR1 as MRHNA and CDR2 as SNTAGT. CDR3 length: 15 amino acids. CDR3 protein: CASSEPGQPNYGYTF. CDR3 in DNA: TGTGCCAGCAGTGAACCGGGACAGCCTAACTATGGCTACACCTTC.

This chain uses TRBV7-7 with TRBJ2-1; D possibly corresponds to TRBD2 (5 bases). Trimming pared 0 bases from V and 6 bases from J, leaving 9 bases between. The CDR3 is 14 amino acids. The germline V gene has CDR1 SSHAT and CDR2 FNYEAQ (reference sequence). The CDR3 protein is CASSLAGGSNEQFF. The CDR3 DNA reads as TGTGCCAGCAGCTTAGCGGGCGGGTCCAATGAGCAGTTCTTC. Combining the CDR3 with reference TRBV7-7 and TRBJ2-1 gives the whole variable domain GAGVSQSPRYKVTKRGQDVTLRCDPISSHATLYWYQQALGQGPEFLTYFNYEAQPDKSGLPSDRFSAERPEGSISTLTIQRTEQRDSAMYRCASSLAGGSNEQFFGPGTRLTVL.

This clone came up once. This sequence joins TRBV7-9 and TRBJ2-3, with 11 bases fitting TRBD2. With V trimmed by 5 bases and J by 3 bases, 13 bases remained unmatched. This CDR3 is 18 amino acids long. Germline CDR1 is SEHNR and CDR2 is FQNEAQ (reference sequence). The chain's CDR3 is CASSPNSGGAWVTDTQYF. Written as DNA, the CDR3 is TGTGCCAGCAGCCCTAATAGCGGGGGGGCGTGGGTGACAGATACGCAGTATTTT.

The V and J genes are TRBV6-1 and TRBJ2-7; tentatively, D is TRBD2 (6 bases). The CDR3 sequence is 15 residues long. V was pared by 2 bases and J by 2 bases, with 13 bases between. Germline V gene data show CDR1 as MNHNS and CDR2 as SASEGT. The CDR3 loop reads CASSESGTQTYEQYF. In DNA, the CDR3 is TGTGCCAGCAGTGAATCGGGGACTCAAACCTACGAGCAGTACTTC.

The chain is built from TRBV10-3 and TRBJ2-3; 14 bases map to TRBD2. Germline V gene data show CDR1 as ENHRY and CDR2 as SYGVKD. This CDR3 is 16 amino acids long. Germline trimming cut 10 bases from V and 3 bases from J; bases unmatched to any gene: 9. This CDR3 reads CATRLRLAGGTDTQYF. The DNA for the CDR3 is TGTGCCACTCGACTCCGACTAGCGGGAGGGACAGATACGCAGTATTTT.

The CDR3 DNA sequence: TGCAGTGCTAGCGTCACTGAAGCTTTCTTT. Encoded protein: CSASVTEAFF. The chain has TRBV20-1 and TRBJ1-1; D gene ambiguous. Germline assignment: CDR1 DFQATT and CDR2 SNEGSKA (reference sequence). CDR3 size: 10 residues. The V gene lost 3 bases and the J gene lost 4 bases, with 3 bases spanning the gap.

CDR3 loop: CASSLAPRGDRTDTQYF. The DNA for the CDR3 is TGCGCCAGCAGCTTGGCCCCTCGGGGGGACCGCACAGATACGCAGTATTTT. J is TRBJ2-3 and V is TRBV5-1, with TRBD2 matching over 7 bases. The CDR3 totals 17 residues. The junction had 8 bases not matched to a gene; V was cut back by 0 bases and J by 1 base. Germline CDR1 reads SGHRS; CDR2 reads YFSETQ.

This chain joins TRBV30 and TRBJ2-5, with D unresolved. The CDR3 length is 13 residues. Trimming left V 3 bases short and J 5 bases short, with 13 bases between. Germline assignment: CDR1 GTSNPN and CDR2 SVGIG (reference sequence). CDR3 DNA sequence: TGTGCCTGGAGCCATACTACCTACGAGACCCAGTACTTC. Translating it yields CAWSHTTYETQYF. Together with reference TRBV30 and TRBJ2-5, the CDR3 gives the full variable domain: SQTIHQWPATLVQPVGSPLSLECTVEGTSNPNLYWYRQAAGRGLQLLFYSVGIGQISSEVPQNLSASRPQDRQFILSSKKLLLSDSGFYLCAWSHTTYETQYFGPGTRLLVL.

The V gene is TRBV7-9, the J gene TRBJ1-6; TRBD1 matches 7 bases. V trimming: 5 bases; J trimming: 10 bases; junction bases outside the gene matches: 11. The germline V gene has CDR1 SEHNR and CDR2 FQNEAQ (reference sequence). The length of the CDR3 is 15 residues. The CDR3, as DNA: TGTGCCAGCAGCCCAAGGACAGGTGAAGGCTCACCCCTCCACTTT. Its protein is CASSPRTGEGSPLHF.

This clone appeared a few times. The J gene is TRBJ2-1, the V gene TRBV2, with 7 positions matching TRBD2. There are 16 residues in the CDR3. Germline CDR1 SNHLY, CDR2 FYNNEI. V trimming: 3 bases; J trimming: 4 bases; junction bases outside the gene matches: 9. CDR3 protein: CASSDPAGSRYNEQFF. The CDR3 DNA sequence: TGTGCCAGCAGTGACCCAGCGGGGAGTAGGTACAATGAGCAGTTCTTC.

The chain employs TRBV6-1 and TRBJ2-1; 11 nucleotides match TRBD2. CDR1 MNHNS and CDR2 SASEGT come from the germline V gene. The CDR3 spans 14 residues. Unmatched junction bases numbered 4, after V lost 4 bases and J lost 8 bases. The CDR3 here is CASSGSGGADEQFF. The CDR3 coding sequence is TGTGCCAGCAGTGGTAGCGGGGGGGCCGATGAGCAGTTCTTC.

Comments on this clone: One junction end does not reproduce the germline sequence, and a read error may be involved. V is TRBV4-2 and J is TRBJ1-2; 7 bases fit TRBD1. The germline gives CDR1 LGHNA, CDR2 YNFKEQ. This CDR3 spans 13 amino acids. The CDR3 DNA sequence: TGTGCCAGCAGCCATTTACAGGGGTATGGCCACACCTTC. Amino acid sequence: CASSHLQGYGHTF.

This clone has just one count. The gene calls are TRBV20-1 and TRBJ2-7; D gene ambiguous. From germline, CDR1 is DFQATT and CDR2 SNEGSKA (reference sequence). The V end was cut by 3 bases, the J end by 8 bases, with 11 bases between. The CDR3 loop spans 11 amino acids. CDR3 sequence: CSASILKKQYF. Here the CDR3 DNA reads TGCAGTGCTAGTATTCTAAAGAAGCAGTACTTC.

The chain has TRBV6-5 and TRBJ1-3; TRBD1 aligns across 10 bases. V trimming: 6 bases; J trimming: 5 bases; junction bases outside the gene matches: 7. The CDR3 spans 15 residues. Germline-derived CDR1 and CDR2 are MNHEY and SVGAGI. Written as DNA, the CDR3 is TGTGCCAGCAGACCCCCGGGACAGGGGAGAAACACCATATATTTT. Translated, it gives CASRPPGQGRNTIYF.

V is TRBV9 and J is TRBJ2-7; the match to TRBD1 covers 8 bases. The V segment lost 0 bases and the J segment 3 bases; nucleotides outside the gene matches: 8. CDR3 length: 16 residues. The germline gives CDR1 SGDLS, CDR2 YYNGEE. The CDR3 loop reads CASSVGGQGAIYEQYF. The CDR3 DNA reads TGTGCCAGCAGCGTAGGGGGGCAGGGGGCAATCTACGAGCAGTACTTC.

The rearrangement uses TRBV10-3 and TRBJ2-3, with D hard to call. V lost 3 bases and J 4 bases, leaving 11 bases between the germline ends. This CDR3 has 14 residues. CDR1 is ENHRY and CDR2 is SYGVKD in the germline V gene. DNA for the CDR3: TGTGCCATCAGTGAAAGAGATAAGTCAGATACGCAGTATTTT. Amino acids: CAISERDKSDTQYF.